Listed here are 10 T cell receptor beta chains from one sample, sequenced in a study of T cell repertoires in cytomegalovirus infection. TCRdb processed the reads anew with MiXCR; each CDR3 protein has one entry. The table records 680,000 or so distinct CDR3 sequences, 35% to 45% of them present only once. The material sequenced was PBMCs. The receptor set was obtained from a human donor in good health (CMV status not recorded). Some clones in this sample may be carry-over from other donors' samples.

This clonotype has just one count. The V call is TRBV7-9, the J call TRBJ1-2; 7 bases are a match to TRBD1. V lost 6 bases, J lost 6 bases, and 22 bases stayed unmatched. This CDR3 is 18 amino acids long. Germline loops: CDR1 SEHNR, CDR2 FQNEAQ (reference sequence). The chain's CDR3 is CASRPDPGQSLRGNGYTF. Here the CDR3 DNA reads TGTGCCAGCAGACCCGACCCGGGACAGTCACTCCGGGGCAATGGCTACACCTTC.

Points on this clonotype: The conserved phenylalanine or tryptophan normally closing the CDR3 is absent here, so this likely arose from a read error. The gene calls are TRBV2 and TRBJ2-2, with D possibly being TRBD1 (6 bases). Germline V CDR1 and CDR2: SNHLY, FYNNEI. The CDR3 is 14 residues long. The ends were cut back, 6 bases at V and 4 bases at J, with 12 bases in the middle. CDR3 sequence reads: CASSQQGFTGELFV. The CDR3 nucleotides read TGTGCCAGCAGCCAGCAGGGGTTCACCGGGGAGCTGTTTGTT.

As regards this clonotype: Since a much larger clone is just one base distant, this may be a read error. The V call is TRBV7-6, the J call TRBJ1-6; 8 bases agree with TRBD1. The length of the CDR3 is 15 residues. Germline CDR1 reads SGHVS; CDR2 reads FNYEAQ. The CDR3 protein is CASRLDDRGVSPLHF. In DNA, the CDR3 is TGTGCCAGCCGCTTAGACGACAGGGGAGTTTCACCCCTCCACTTT.

Of note for this clonotype: A single base separates this from a much larger clone, so it may be a read error. This chain uses TRBV7-9 with TRBJ2-3, with D uncertain. Germline CDR1 and CDR2: SEHNR and FQNEAQ (reference sequence). CDR3 size: 16 residues. The CDR3 region has the DNA TGTGCCAGCAGCTCCCCCCCCACATTTCGCACAGATACGCAGTGTTTT. This gives the protein CASSSPPTFRTDTQCF. The whole variable domain, remainder taken from reference TRBV7-9 and TRBJ2-3, is DTGVSQNPRHKITKRGQNVTFRCDPISEHNRLYWYRQTLGQGPEFLTYFQNEAQLEKSRLLSDRFSAERPKGSFSTLEIQRTEQGDSAMYLCASSSPPTFRTDTQCFGPGTRLTVL.

Comments on this clonotype: A read error may explain this, as a much larger clone is one base away. V gene TRBV7-2 combines with J gene TRBJ1-2, with D possibly TRBD1 on 5 matching bases. The germline V gene encodes CDR1 SGHTA and CDR2 FQGNSA. This CDR3 contains 16 residues. Here the CDR3 DNA reads TGTGCCAGCAGCTTAGAGGGAGGGGCCCCAGGGTATGGCGACACCTTC. It translates to CASSLEGGAPGYGDTF. The complete variable domain, with remaining parts taken from reference TRBV7-2 and TRBJ1-2, reads GAGVSQSPSNKVTEKGKDVELRCDPISGHTALYWYRQSLGQGLEFLIYFQGNSAPDKSGLPSDRFSAERTGGSVSTLTIQRTQQEDSAVYLCASSLEGGAPGYGDTFGSGTRLTVV.

The rearrangement links TRBV5-5 to TRBJ1-6; the match to TRBD1 covers 9 bases. This CDR3 is 16 amino acids long. Germline values: CDR1 SGHKS, CDR2 YYEKEE (reference sequence). The V gene end was trimmed by 4 bases and the J gene end by 6 bases; junction bases not matched to a gene: 8. DNA for the CDR3: TGTGCCAGCAGCAAGAGGACAGGGGTCACTAATTCACCCCTCCACTTT. Protein product: CASSKRTGVTNSPLHF.

This rearrangement joins TRBV5-1 to TRBJ2-3; D possibly corresponds to TRBD2 (6 bases). CDR3 length equals 16 residues. Germline CDR1 SGHRS, CDR2 YFSETQ. V gave up 3 bases and J gave up 5 bases, with 19 bases separating them. This chain's CDR3 is CASSYGTVKNRDTQYF. CDR3 bases: TGCGCCAGCAGCTACGGGACTGTCAAAAATCGAGATACGCAGTATTTT.

This clonotype was detected many times. V and J are TRBV6-1 and TRBJ2-5; the match to TRBD1 covers 8 bases. Germline CDR1 is MNHNS and CDR2 is SASEGT. The J segment lost 0 bases and the V segment lost 6 bases, leaving 6 bases of the junction unmatched. CDR3 length: 15 amino acids. The CDR3 is CASRGQGTYQETQYF. The CDR3 bases are TGTGCCAGCAGAGGACAGGGCACGTACCAAGAGACCCAGTACTTC.

The chain joins TRBV20-1 to TRBJ1-5, with D unresolved. The germline V gene has CDR1 DFQATT and CDR2 SNEGSKA (reference sequence). The CDR3 covers 15 residues. V was clipped by 0 bases and J by 7 bases, with 16 bases between them. The chain's CDR3 is CSARDHNLGMQPQHF. CDR3 DNA sequence: TGCAGTGCTAGAGATCATAATCTAGGAATGCAGCCCCAGCATTTT.

The rearrangement uses TRBV29-1 and TRBJ1-4; D is perhaps TRBD1 (5 bases). The CDR3 spans 11 residues. Trimming left V 5 bases short and J 8 bases short, with 9 bases between. Germline V gives CDR1 SQVTM, CDR2 ANQGSEA. The CDR3 here is CSVWDREKLFF. The CDR3 region has the DNA TGCAGCGTTTGGGACCGCGAAAAACTGTTTTTT.